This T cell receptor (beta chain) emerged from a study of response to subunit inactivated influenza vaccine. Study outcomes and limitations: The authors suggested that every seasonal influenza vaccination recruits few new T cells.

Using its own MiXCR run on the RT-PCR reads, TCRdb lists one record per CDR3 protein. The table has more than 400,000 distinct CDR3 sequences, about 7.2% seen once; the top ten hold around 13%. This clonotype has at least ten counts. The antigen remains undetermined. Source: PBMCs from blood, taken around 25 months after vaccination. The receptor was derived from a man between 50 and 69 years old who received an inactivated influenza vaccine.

The CDR3 DNA is TGTGCCAGCAGTTTAGTGAACAGGTTAGCGGGAGGCGGGGGGGCCTACAATGAGCAGTTCTTC. Translation: CASSLVNRLAGGGGAYNEQFF. This chain uses TRBV12-3 or TRBV12-4 with TRBJ2-1; TRBD2 aligns across 10 bases. This CDR3 region has 21 residues. The junction had 17 bases not matched to a gene; V was cut back by 1 base and J by 2 bases.